This TCR beta chain emerged from a study of shared clonotypes between healthy human individuals. Germline CDR1 is SGDLS and CDR2 is YYNGEE. This CDR3 is 16 amino acids long. Trimming took off 0 bases at V and 0 bases at J, with 10 bases between the two ends. Data came from immunoSEQ multiplex PCR; TCRdb stores just in-frame clones and leaves some out. The sample holds nearly 1,000,000 clones, about 80% seen once. This clone was picked up one time. The chain links TRBV9 to TRBJ1-3; no clear D gene. The specimen sequenced was memory CD4+ T cells sorted from blood. Subset denoted: CD45RA-negative fraction. The clonotype comes from a young man in good health. The CDR3 here is CASSVAWESSGNTIYF. The DNA of the CDR3 is TGTGCCAGCAGCGTAGCTTGGGAGAGCTCTGGAAACACCATATATTTT.